The clone carrying this T cell receptor (beta chain) was counted only a few times. The V end lost 2 bases, the J end lost 10 bases, and 11 bases lay between the germline ends. This CDR3 is built from 12 residues. Per germline, CDR1 MNHEY and CDR2 SVGAGI. This sample is drawn from a study of control samples from healthy donors and cancer patients. Data came from immunoSEQ multiplex PCR; TCRdb stores just in-frame clones and leaves some out. The sample records approximately 100,000 clones, more than 75% being singletons. This clonotype was sampled from a man aged 60 to 75 in good health. The sequencing input was blood. The genes are TRBV6-5 and TRBJ1-1; TRBD1 is a possible D gene (5 bases). The CDR3 DNA reads as TGTGCCAGCAGTTACCCGGGGCAGCTAGCTTTCTTT. Protein: CASSYPGQLAFF.